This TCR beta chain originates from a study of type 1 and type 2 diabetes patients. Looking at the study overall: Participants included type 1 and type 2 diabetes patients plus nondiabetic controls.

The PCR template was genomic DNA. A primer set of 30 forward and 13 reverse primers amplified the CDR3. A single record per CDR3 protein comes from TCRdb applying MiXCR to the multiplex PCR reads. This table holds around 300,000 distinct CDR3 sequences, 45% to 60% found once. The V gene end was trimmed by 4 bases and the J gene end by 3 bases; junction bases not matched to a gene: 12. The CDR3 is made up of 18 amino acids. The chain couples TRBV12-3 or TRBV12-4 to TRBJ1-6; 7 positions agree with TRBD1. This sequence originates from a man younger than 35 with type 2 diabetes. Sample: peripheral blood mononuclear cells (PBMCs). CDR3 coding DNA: TGTGCCAGCAGTTCTACCTCCTGGGGGGACAGCTATAATTCACCCCTCCACTTT. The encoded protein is CASSSTSWGDSYNSPLHF.